This T cell receptor beta chain was sequenced during a study of graft-versus-host responses after intestinal transplantation. General study points: GvH clones were found in recipient marrow; some appeared first in ileum or blood.

A remark on this clone: Its target is unknown.

TCRdb's table, derived via immunoSEQ multiplex PCR, lists solely in-frame clones and lacks some. The repertoire holds over 15,000 clones, with roughly 88% as singletons. The starting material was PBMCs, obtained roughly 110 days after intestinal transplant. This receptor was identified in a human patient who received an intestinal transplant, so some T cells may come from the graft donor.

The CDR3 DNA reads TGTGCCAGCAGTTTAGAGGGATCCCTCTCCTACGAGCAGTACTTC. Its protein is CASSLEGSLSYEQYF. The chain joins TRBV28 to TRBJ2-7; tentatively, D is TRBD2 (5 bases). The V gene lost 2 bases and the J gene lost 0 bases, with 11 bases spanning the gap. Per the germline V gene, CDR1 is MDHEN and CDR2 is SYDVKM. The length of the CDR3 is 15 residues.